A single T cell receptor (beta chain) is shown here with its context. With V trimmed by 5 bases and J by 4 bases, 7 bases remained unmatched. Germline CDR1 is SGHNT and CDR2 is YYREEE (reference sequence). The CDR3 extends over 14 amino acids. The method was immunoSEQ multiplex PCR; TCRdb's version includes in-frame clones alone and lacks a portion of them. The sample contains about 49,000 clones, around nine tenths of which appear only once. The data stem from a study of control samples from healthy donors and cancer patients. This chain joins TRBV5-4 and TRBJ1-1, with 8 bases aligning to TRBD1. The specimen was PBMCs. The sequence derives from a man under 40 with colorectal cancer. The CDR3 loop reads CASSSGGVGTEAFF. The CDR3 region has the DNA TGTGCCAGCAGTTCAGGGGGCGTAGGCACTGAAGCTTTCTTT.